This passage covers 23 T cell receptor beta chains from one sample sequenced in a study of blood T cell repertoires in COVID-19 (dated by TCRdb to about 2020). The protocol used for the library was the immunoSEQ multiplex PCR assay. Drawn from immuneACCESS, this table holds only the in-frame rearrangements with V and J called that TCRdb kept. Clones are partly lost; checked studies trace under half to an unresolved V gene and leave the rest unexplained. The sample records over 30,000 clones, around 91% of which are singletons. The ten largest clones represent about 21% of the sample. The sample was peripheral blood. The receptor set was obtained from a man aged 80 or over with acute or convalescent COVID-19.

The V gene is TRBV2, the J gene TRBJ2-7; TRBD2 might be the D (6 bases). CDR3 size: 13 residues. From germline, CDR1 is SNHLY and CDR2 FYNNEI. Trimming removed 8 bases at V and 3 bases at J, with 14 bases between. This CDR3 reads CASGWRDGYEQYF. DNA of the CDR3: TGTGCCAGCGGGTGGCGGGACGGCTACGAGCAGTACTTC.

J is TRBJ1-1 and V is TRBV7-9, with TRBD1 as a possible D gene (6 bases). This CDR3 has 13 amino acids. Trimming took 6 bases from V and 4 from J, leaving 12 bases between them. Germline V gives CDR1 SEHNR, CDR2 FQNEAQ (reference sequence). The CDR3 sequence: CASRLTGSTEAFF. For the CDR3, the DNA is TGTGCCAGCAGATTAACAGGGTCCACTGAAGCTTTCTTT.

In its sample, this clone was seen a few times. This sequence joins TRBV29-1 and TRBJ2-2; possible D gene TRBD1, 6 bases. Trimming cost V 4 bases and J 6 bases, with 12 bases left between them. The CDR3 is 13 residues long. From germline, CDR1 is SQVTM and CDR2 ANQGSEA. CDR3 coding DNA: TGCAGCGTTGTTAGGACAGTTCCCGGGGAGCTGTTTTTT. Protein product: CSVVRTVPGELFF.

The chain employs TRBV7-2 and TRBJ1-2; 7 nucleotides match TRBD1. The CDR3 runs 13 residues. In germline, CDR1 is SGHTA, CDR2 FQGNSA. V was pared by 4 bases and J by 8 bases, with 7 bases of the junction left unmatched. The CDR3, as DNA: TGTGCCAGCAGCTGGACAGGAGGGGAAGGCTACACCTTC. This sequence encodes CASSWTGGEGYTF.

The CDR3 loop is CASSPPGQGGEFF. The CDR3 DNA reads as TGTGCCAGCTCACCACCCGGACAGGGTGGTGAGTTCTTC. The J gene is TRBJ2-1, the V gene TRBV18; 8 positions agree with TRBD1. This CDR3 is built from 13 residues. Germline CDR1 is KGHSH and CDR2 is LQKENI. Trimming removed 0 bases from V and 14 bases from J; junction bases left unmatched: 6. Variable domain in full (rest from reference TRBV18 and TRBJ2-1): NAGVMQNPRHLVRRRGQEARLRCSPMKGHSHVYWYRQLPEEGLKFMVYLQKENIIDESGMPKERFSAEFPKEGPSILRIQQVVRGDSAAYFCASSPPGQGGEFFGPGTRLTVL.

The chain employs TRBV5-6 and TRBJ2-5, with a weak D call TRBD2 (6 bases). CDR1 and CDR2 (germline): SGHDT, YYEEEE. The CDR3 totals 12 residues. V was trimmed by 2 bases and J by 9 bases, leaving 11 bases between them. The CDR3 DNA is TGTGCCAGCAGCTTAGCCTGGGAGGCCCAGTACTTC. Translating gives CASSLAWEAQYF.

The V and J genes are TRBV19 and TRBJ1-1, with 12 positions matching TRBD1. CDR1 is LNHDA and CDR2 is SQIVND in the germline V gene (reference sequence). CDR3 length: 15 amino acids. The V and J ends lost 8 bases and 3 bases, in that order; junction bases with no gene match: 7. This CDR3 is CASSGTGGLDTEAFF. The CDR3 nucleotides read TGTGCCAGTTCGGGGACAGGGGGCTTGGACACTGAAGCTTTCTTT.

The chain links TRBV6-5 to TRBJ1-5; the match to TRBD1 covers 9 bases. Germline CDR1 MNHEY, CDR2 SVGAGI. The CDR3 consists of 14 residues. Losses at the gene ends were 6 bases for V and 11 bases for J; bases not matched to a gene: 11. The CDR3 protein is CASRETGGRKAQHF. In DNA form, the CDR3 reads TGTGCCAGCAGGGAGACAGGGGGGAGGAAAGCCCAGCATTTT.

This sequence joins TRBV29-1 and TRBJ2-5, with D perhaps TRBD1 (6 bases). Germline loops: CDR1 SQVTM, CDR2 ANQGSEA. V was trimmed by 7 bases and J by 3 bases, leaving 12 bases between them. The CDR3 loop spans 12 amino acids. This chain's CDR3 is CSALTGEETQYF. The CDR3 DNA is TGCAGCGCACTGACAGGAGAAGAGACCCAGTACTTC. Variable domain in full (rest from reference TRBV29-1 and TRBJ2-5): SAVISQKPSRDICQRGTSLTIQCQVDSQVTMMFWYRQQPGQSLTLIATANQGSEATYESGFVIDKFPISRPNLTFSTLTVSNMSPEDSSIYLCSALTGEETQYFGPGTRLLVL.

The V gene is TRBV19, the J gene TRBJ2-2, with D tentatively TRBD1 (5 bases). Trimming shortened V by 5 bases and J by 1 base, and 8 bases separated the two germline ends. Germline values: CDR1 LNHDA, CDR2 SQIVND (reference sequence). The CDR3 extends over 14 amino acids. Here the CDR3 DNA reads TGTGCCAGTAGTTTTGGACAGAACACCGGGGAGCTGTTTTTT. Translation gives CASSFGQNTGELFF.

This clone was counted between two and nine times. The chain joins TRBV5-1 to TRBJ1-1; unclear D gene. The CDR3 is made up of 15 amino acids. Trimming took off 2 bases at V and 0 bases at J, with 11 bases between the two ends. Germline loops: CDR1 SGHRS, CDR2 YFSETQ. In nucleotides, the CDR3 is TGCGCCAGCAGCTTCTCCCCGGGTGTGAACACTGAAGCTTTCTTT. Encoded protein: CASSFSPGVNTEAFF.

V and J are TRBV7-9 and TRBJ1-3; 7 nucleotides agree with TRBD1. The length of the CDR3 is 18 residues. Germline V gene lookup returns CDR1 SEHNR and CDR2 FQNEAQ (reference sequence). The junction had 9 bases not matched to a gene; V was cut back by 1 base and J by 0 bases. CDR3 in DNA: TGTGCCAGCAGCTTAGTAACAGGGGAGCGAAACTCTGGAAACACCATATATTTT. Translating gives CASSLVTGERNSGNTIYF. Full variable domain (rest looked up from reference TRBV7-9 and TRBJ1-3): DTGVSQNPRHKITKRGQNVTFRCDPISEHNRLYWYRQTLGQGPEFLTYFQNEAQLEKSRLLSDRFSAERPKGSFSTLEIQRTEQGDSAMYLCASSLVTGERNSGNTIYFGEGSWLTVV.

The J gene is TRBJ1-1, the V gene TRBV19; the D gene is possibly TRBD1 (5 bases). V lost 5 bases to trimming and J lost 1 base, with 14 bases between them. Germline V gene sequence: CDR1 LNHDA, CDR2 SQIVND (reference sequence). The CDR3 is 15 amino acids. In nucleotides, the CDR3 is TGTGCCAGTAGTGCGCTGACAGCCCCGAACACTGAAGCTTTCTTT. As protein: CASSALTAPNTEAFF.

This sequence joins TRBV5-1 and TRBJ2-5, with D perhaps matching TRBD1 (6 bases). The V gene's germline CDR1 is SGHRS and CDR2 YFSETQ. The CDR3 consists of 13 residues. V gave up 4 bases and J gave up 2 bases, with 9 bases separating them. CDR3: CASSATGQETQYF. The CDR3 DNA follows: TGCGCCAGCAGCGCCACAGGGCAAGAGACCCAGTACTTC.

The CDR3 DNA reads TGTGCCAGCAGTGAGGCGGTGAGGACTGAAGCTTTCTTT. Translated, it gives CASSEAVRTEAFF. The gene calls are TRBV6-1 and TRBJ1-1; D is uncertain. Germline CDR1 MNHNS, CDR2 SASEGT. The length of the CDR3 is 13 residues. Trimming pared 3 bases from V and 5 bases from J, leaving 10 bases between.

The chain employs TRBV27 and TRBJ2-7; D may be TRBD2 (5 bases). The germline V gene has CDR1 MNHEY and CDR2 SMNVEV (reference sequence). The CDR3 length is 16 residues. V lost 0 bases to trimming and J lost 1 base, with 13 bases between them. DNA for the CDR3: TGTGCCAGCAGTTTATCGTCGGGGTCCTTATCCTACGAGCAGTACTTC. The encoded protein is CASSLSSGSLSYEQYF.

V usage is TRBV6-5 and J usage is TRBJ1-1, with 8 bases matching TRBD1. The CDR3 is 14 amino acids. Germline CDR1 and CDR2: MNHEY and SVGAGI. V shed 6 bases, J shed 5 bases, and the junction held 8 bases outside the gene matches. The CDR3 loop is CASRAGTGVTEAFF. In DNA, the CDR3 is TGTGCCAGCAGAGCCGGGACAGGAGTAACTGAAGCTTTCTTT.

This sequence joins TRBV10-2 and TRBJ1-1, with TRBD1 identical over 9 bases. Germline V lookup: CDR1 WSHSY, CDR2 SAAADI. This CDR3 region has 15 residues. V was pared by 6 bases and J by 5 bases, with 10 bases of the junction left unmatched. CDR3 bases: TGCGCCAGCAGCCGAGGGGGGACAGGGATTACTGAAGCTTTCTTT. Translated, it gives CASSRGGTGITEAFF.

The chain uses TRBV7-2 and TRBJ2-7, with TRBD1 matching over 7 bases. Germline V lookup: CDR1 SGHTA, CDR2 FQGNSA. The CDR3 runs to 13 residues. Trimming took 5 bases from V and 4 from J; bases not matched to a gene: 5. The CDR3 loop reads CASSLGTEYEQYF. The CDR3 DNA sequence: TGTGCCAGCAGCCTCGGGACAGAGTACGAGCAGTACTTC.

The genes are TRBV18 and TRBJ2-3, with D uncertain. Germline CDR1 is KGHSH and CDR2 is LQKENI. V was clipped by 2 bases and J by 4 bases, with 7 bases between them. This CDR3 is 13 amino acids long. The CDR3, as DNA: TGTGCCAGCTCACCAACTCTGGCAGATACGCAGTATTTT. Its translation: CASSPTLADTQYF.

V is TRBV10-1 and J is TRBJ1-1, with D possibly matching TRBD1 (6 bases). Germline V gives CDR1 WNHNN, CDR2 SYGVQD (reference sequence). This CDR3 comprises 13 residues. CDR3 protein: CASRGGVGTEAFF. As DNA, the CDR3 is TGCGCTTCGAGGGGGGGGGTAGGCACTGAAGCTTTCTTT.

V usage is TRBV10-1 and J usage is TRBJ2-7, with a tentative D call TRBD2 (5 bases). Germline loops: CDR1 WNHNN, CDR2 SYGVQD (reference sequence). There are 14 residues in the CDR3. The V end was cut by 9 bases, the J end by 6 bases, with 21 bases between. CDR3 DNA sequence: TGCGCCAGTCCGGACGAGGGTAAAGCCGCCGAGCAGTACTTC. Its translation is CASPDEGKAAEQYF.

This chain joins TRBV9 and TRBJ1-3, with D tentatively TRBD1 (6 bases). V lost 4 bases and J 3 bases, leaving 23 bases between the germline ends. Germline loops: CDR1 SGDLS, CDR2 YYNGEE. This CDR3 has 18 amino acids. The CDR3 DNA is TGTGCCAGCAGCCTCCCTTCATCGGGCAGGGGCTATGGAAACACCATATATTTT. It yields the protein CASSLPSSGRGYGNTIYF.